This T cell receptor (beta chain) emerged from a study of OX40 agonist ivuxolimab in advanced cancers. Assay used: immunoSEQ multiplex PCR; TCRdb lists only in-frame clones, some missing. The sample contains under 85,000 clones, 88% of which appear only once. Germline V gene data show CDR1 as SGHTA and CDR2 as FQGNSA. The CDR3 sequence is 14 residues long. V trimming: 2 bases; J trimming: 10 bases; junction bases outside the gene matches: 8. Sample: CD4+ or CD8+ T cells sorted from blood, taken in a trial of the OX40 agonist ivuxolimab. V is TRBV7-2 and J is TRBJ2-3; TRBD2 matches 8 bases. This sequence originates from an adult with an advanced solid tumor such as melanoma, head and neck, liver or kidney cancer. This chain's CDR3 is CASSLLGRGGSQYF. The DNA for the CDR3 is TGTGCCAGCAGCTTACTCGGACGGGGGGGTTCGCAGTATTTT.